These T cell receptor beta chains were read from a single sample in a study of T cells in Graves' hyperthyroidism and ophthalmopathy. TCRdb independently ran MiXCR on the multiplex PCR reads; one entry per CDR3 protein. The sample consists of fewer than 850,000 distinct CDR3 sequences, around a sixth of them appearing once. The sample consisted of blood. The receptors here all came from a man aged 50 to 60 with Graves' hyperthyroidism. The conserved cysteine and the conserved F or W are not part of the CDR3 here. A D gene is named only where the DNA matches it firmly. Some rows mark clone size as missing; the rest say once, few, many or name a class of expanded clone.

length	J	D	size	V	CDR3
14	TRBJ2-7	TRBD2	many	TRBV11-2	ASSPLAGQSSYEQY
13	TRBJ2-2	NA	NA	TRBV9	ASSVSRQNTGELF
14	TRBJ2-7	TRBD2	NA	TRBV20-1	SARDWGTSGSYEQY
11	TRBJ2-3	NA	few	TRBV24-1	ASQSASTDTQY
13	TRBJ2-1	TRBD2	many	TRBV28	ASRTGTSGRREQF
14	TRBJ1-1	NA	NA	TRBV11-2	ASSLVGVTVNTEAF
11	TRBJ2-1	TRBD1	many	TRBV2	ASSTWDSLGQF
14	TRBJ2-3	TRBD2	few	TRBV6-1	ASSYLLAGGPDTQY
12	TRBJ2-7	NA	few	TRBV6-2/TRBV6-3	ASSRGLAEYEQY
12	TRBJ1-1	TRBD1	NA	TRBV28	ASRKQGAGTEAF
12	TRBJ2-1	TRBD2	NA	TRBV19	ASSQTSAPNEQF
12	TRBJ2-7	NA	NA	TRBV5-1	ASSNPRGAGEQY
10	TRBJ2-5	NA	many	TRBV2	AITRAQETQY
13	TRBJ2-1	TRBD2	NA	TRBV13	ASSSPSGSDNEQF
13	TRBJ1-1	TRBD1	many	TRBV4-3	ASSQEGQEGTEAF
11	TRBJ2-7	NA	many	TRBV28	ASSFTSHYEQY
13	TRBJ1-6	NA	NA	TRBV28	ASSGRDYRNSPLH
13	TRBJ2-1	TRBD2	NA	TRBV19	ATHRIAGALDEQF
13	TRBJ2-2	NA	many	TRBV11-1	ASSRTRIDTGELF
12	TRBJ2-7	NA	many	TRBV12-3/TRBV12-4	ASSPPDGPYEQY
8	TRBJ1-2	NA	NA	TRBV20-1	VAGTDGYT
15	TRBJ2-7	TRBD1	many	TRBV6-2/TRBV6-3	ASSTLQRGQVSDEQY
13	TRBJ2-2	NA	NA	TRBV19	ASRNRDLNTGELF
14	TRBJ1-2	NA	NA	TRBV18	ASSPVRRAANYGYT
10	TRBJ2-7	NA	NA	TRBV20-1	SARAQNYEQY
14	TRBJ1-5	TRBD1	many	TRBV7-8	ASSTFRDSRNQPQH
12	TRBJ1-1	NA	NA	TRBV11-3	ASSEGWGMPEAF
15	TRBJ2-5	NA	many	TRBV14	ASSQGPRLSAQETQY
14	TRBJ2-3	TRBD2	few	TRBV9	ASSVVGGRNQDTQY
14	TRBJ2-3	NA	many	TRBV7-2	ASSSGVQGGTDTQY
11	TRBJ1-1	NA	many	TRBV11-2	ASSLDPNTEAF
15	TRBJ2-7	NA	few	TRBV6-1	ASSEAGGAGSGYEQY
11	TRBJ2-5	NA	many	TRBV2	ASSNRVSETQY
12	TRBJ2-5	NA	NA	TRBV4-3	ASSQDGARGTQY
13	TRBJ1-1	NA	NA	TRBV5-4	ASSFDRIQNTEAF
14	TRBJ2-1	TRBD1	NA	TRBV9	ASSVVRTGGGGEQF
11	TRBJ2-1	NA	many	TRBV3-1	ASSQGRVNEQF
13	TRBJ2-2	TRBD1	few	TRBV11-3	ASSLSRTGTGELF
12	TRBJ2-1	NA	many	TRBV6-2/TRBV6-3	ASSALGSYNEQF
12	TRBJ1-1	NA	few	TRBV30	AALRGTPNTEAF
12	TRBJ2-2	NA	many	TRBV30	ACRQRTNTGELF
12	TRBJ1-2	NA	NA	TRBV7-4	ASSLGLEGDGYT
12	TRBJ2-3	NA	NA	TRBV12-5	ASGFGLSADTQY
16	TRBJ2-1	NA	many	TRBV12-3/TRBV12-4	ASSLLGVLIGPSNEQF
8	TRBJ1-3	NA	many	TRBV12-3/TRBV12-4	ASSLNTIY
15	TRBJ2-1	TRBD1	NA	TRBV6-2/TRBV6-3	ASSSPLGQGAYNEQF
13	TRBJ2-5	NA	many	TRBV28	ASSSQGGIQETQY
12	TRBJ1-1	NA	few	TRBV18	ASSPPGAGTEAF
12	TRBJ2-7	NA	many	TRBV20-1	SAREFGSSYEQY
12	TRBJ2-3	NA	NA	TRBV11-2	ASTPLRGPDTQS
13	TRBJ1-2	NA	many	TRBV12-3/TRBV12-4	ASSFGPQGVNGYT
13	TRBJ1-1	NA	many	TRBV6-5	ASSYSGGGETEAF
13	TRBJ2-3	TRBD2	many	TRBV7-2	ASSSSGRGTDTQY
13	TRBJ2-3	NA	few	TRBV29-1	SVEQLGGGLDTQY